This is a list of T cell receptor beta chains from one sample in a study of T cell responses to AZD1222 COVID-19 vaccine. Here immunoSEQ multiplex PCR was the method, and the copy in TCRdb shows in-frame clones only, minus some. The sample yields some 60,000 clones, 65% to 80% seen once. The sequencing used peripheral blood, collected 28 days after the second AZD1222 dose. Source of these receptors: an adult who received the AZD1222 COVID-19 vaccine. The CDR3 runs from the conserved cysteine through the conserved F or W. The order of the fields is D gene, clone size, V gene, J gene, CDR3 DNA, CDR3 protein. The D gene is left open where the match is weak. Clone sizes are given selectively: once, few, many, or a class where the clone is expanded.

>TRBD1|-|TRBV18|TRBJ1-2
TGTGCCAGCTCACAGGGGGCCAACTATGGCTACACCTTC
CASSQGANYGYTF
>-|-|TRBV6-1|TRBJ1-2
TGTGCCAGCAGTGAAGCGTGGGGACACACGAGTGCTAACTATGGCTACACCTTC
CASSEAWGHTSANYGYTF
>-|once|TRBV9|TRBJ2-2
TGTGCCAGCAGTCTCCTTGGGGGGTCGAGCACCGGGGAGCTGTTTTTT
CASSLLGGSSTGELFF
>-|-|TRBV6-5|TRBJ1-5
TGTGCCAGCAGTCGACAGGCCGGCAATCAGCCCCAGCATTTT
CASSRQAGNQPQHF
>-|-|TRBV15|TRBJ1-2
TGTGCCACCAGCAGTGCCGCTAACTATGGCTACACCTTC
CATSSAANYGYTF
>-|-|TRBV30|TRBJ2-3
TGTGCCTGGGGGGACTTAGGAATTGATACGCAGTATTTT
CAWGDLGIDTQYF
>-|-|TRBV30|TRBJ1-6
TGTGCCTGGAGTAACGGGGGCCCCCTCCACTTT
CAWSNGGPLHF
>TRBD1|-|TRBV19|TRBJ1-1
TGTGCCAGTAGTATCCGAGGGGGCGGGAAGAACACTGAAGCTTTCTTT
CASSIRGGGKNTEAFF
>-|few|TRBV5-4|TRBJ2-2
TGTGCCAGCAGCTTGAACAGAGGGGTCGGCACCGGGGAGCTGTTTTTT
CASSLNRGVGTGELFF
>TRBD1|few|TRBV19|TRBJ1-5
TGTGCCAGTAGTGCCTCGGACAGGGGCCCCAAGGCCCAGCATTTT
CASSASDRGPKAQHF
>-|few|TRBV6-1|TRBJ1-3
TGTGCCAGCAGTGAACAGGGTCATGGAAACACCATATATTTT
CASSEQGHGNTIYF
>-|-|TRBV28|TRBJ2-4
TGTGCCAGCAGTTTACAAGAAGGGGGCATTCAGTACTTC
CASSLQEGGIQYF
>-|-|TRBV11-2|TRBJ2-3
TGTGCCAGCACCGCCGGAACCACAGATACGCAGTATTTT
CASTAGTTDTQYF
>-|-|TRBV28|TRBJ2-5
TGTGCCAGCAGTTTATGGGGGGGGCAGGGGCTCTGGGAGACCCAGTACTTC
CASSLWGGQGLWETQYF
>TRBD1|-|TRBV5-1|TRBJ1-1
TGCGCCAGCAGCGGGGGACAGGGAATCAACACTGAAGCTTTCTTT
CASSGGQGINTEAFF
>TRBD1|once|TRBV6-5|TRBJ2-7
TGTGCCAGCAGTCCCGGGACAGGGGGTTGGGAGCAGTACTTC
CASSPGTGGWEQYF
>-|few|TRBV21-1|TRBJ1-4
TGTGCCAGCAGCAAAGTGGGGGGACTAAATGAAAAACTGTTTTTT
CASSKVGGLNEKLFF
>-|-|TRBV19|TRBJ2-2
TGTGCCAGTAGTATAGGATTAGGGGCCCAAAACACCGGGGAGCTGTTTTTT
CASSIGLGAQNTGELFF
>TRBD1|once|TRBV5-1|TRBJ2-7
TGCGCCAGCAGCCCTCGGACAGGCCAACCCTACGAGCAGTACTTC
CASSPRTGQPYEQYF
>TRBD2|-|TRBV19|TRBJ2-3
TGTGCCAGTAGTACCCCTCGTAGCGGGGGCACAGATACGCAGTATTTT
CASSTPRSGGTDTQYF
>-|few|TRBV5-4|TRBJ2-7
TGTGCCAGCAGCCGAGATCAGGCAGGGTCGCACGAGCAGTACTTC
CASSRDQAGSHEQYF
>-|-|TRBV5-1|TRBJ2-3
TGCGCCAGCAGCTTGGGGACGACACCCTGGGGGGATACGCAGTATTTT
CASSLGTTPWGDTQYF